The clone carrying this TCR beta chain was found many times. The antigen remains undetermined. This entry belongs to a study of T cells in Graves' hyperthyroidism and ophthalmopathy. At the level of the study: Blood from the periphery was taken at initial diagnosis, before any treatment. Findings and limits, study-wide: Stable hyperthyroidism was told apart from ophthalmopathy by a model built on 13 V-J features.

V shed 5 bases, J shed 6 bases, and the junction held 10 bases outside the gene matches. The CDR3 contains 15 residues. Ophthalmopathy in the patients scored at least 3 on Clinical Activity Score and at least 4 on NOSPECS grade, lasting under 3 months. The TCR beta CDR3 regions underwent amplification using RNA transcripts as the source. With the HTBI primer set, the TCR CDR3 went through a first round of RT-PCR. MiXCR was run by TCRdb on the multiplex PCR reads, yielding one entry per CDR3 protein. Counted here are hundreds of thousands of distinct CDR3 sequences, 13% to 15% occurring once; the ten biggest clones make up about 12%.

J is TRBJ1-1 and V is TRBV12-3 or TRBV12-4; 9 positions agree with TRBD1. Sequencing input: blood. This receptor was obtained from a woman in her forties or fifties with Graves' ophthalmopathy. In DNA form, the CDR3 reads TGTGCCAGCAGTCCCCGACAGGGGGAAATTTCTGAAGCTTTCTTT. Translating it yields CASSPRQGEISEAFF.